These 31 T cell receptor beta chains came from one sample sequenced in a study of blood T cell repertoires in COVID-19. The table came from immunoSEQ multiplex PCR; TCRdb's copy has only in-frame clones and leaves some out. Among tens of thousands of clones listed, approximately 80% were seen once. Sequencing was done on a sample of peripheral blood. Receptors were obtained from a man in his 70s with acute or convalescent COVID-19.

This rearrangement joins TRBV5-1 to TRBJ1-1, with a weak D call TRBD1 (5 bases). With 3 bases removed from V and 4 bases from J, the gap between germline ends came to 16 bases. This CDR3 spans 15 amino acids. Germline V gene sequence: CDR1 SGHRS, CDR2 YFSETQ. The CDR3 spells CASSSQVGGGTEAFF. CDR3 bases: TGCGCCAGCAGCTCCCAAGTGGGGGGAGGCACTGAAGCTTTCTTT.

The V call is TRBV7-2, the J call TRBJ2-3, with 13 nucleotides matching TRBD2. CDR1 is SGHTA and CDR2 is FQGNSA in the germline V gene. V lost 1 base, J lost 10 bases, and 2 bases stayed unmatched. The CDR3 consists of 14 residues. In DNA, the CDR3 is TGTGCCAGCAGCTTAGGGACTAGCGGGGGCGCGCAGTATTTT. As protein: CASSLGTSGGAQYF.

This chain links TRBV3-1 (or the pseudogene TRBV3-2) with TRBJ2-5; 10 nucleotides align to TRBD2. The germline CDR1 and CDR2 sequences are LGHDT and YNNKEL (reference sequence). Trimming cost V 1 base and J 5 bases; bases outside gene matches: 7. The CDR3 length is 16 residues. In DNA form, the CDR3 reads TGTGCCAGCAGCCAAGCAAGCGGGGGGGCCGTGGAGACCCAGTACTTC. It encodes CASSQASGGAVETQYF.

This chain uses TRBV5-1 with TRBJ1-2; maybe TRBD1 (5 bases). The germline V gene has CDR1 SGHRS and CDR2 YFSETQ. The V end was cut by 0 bases, the J end by 6 bases, with 21 bases between. The CDR3 runs 17 residues. DNA of the CDR3: TGCGCCAGCAGCTTGGACCCATCCCCAGGGCCCAGAAATGGCTACACCTTC. Protein sequence: CASSLDPSPGPRNGYTF.

This clone came up a few times. The chain links TRBV2 to TRBJ1-1; D unresolved. The CDR3 consists of 15 residues. The ends were cut back, 4 bases at V and 4 bases at J, with 16 bases in the middle. Germline V gene sequence: CDR1 SNHLY, CDR2 FYNNEI. CDR3 loop: CASSGFWGGTTEAFF. CDR3 DNA sequence: TGTGCCAGCAGTGGGTTTTGGGGAGGAACCACTGAAGCTTTCTTT.

The chain joins TRBV5-1 to TRBJ2-4; maybe TRBD2 (6 bases). The CDR3 has 17 residues. V was shortened by 4 bases and J by 0 bases, with 17 bases between the two germline ends. From germline, CDR1 is SGHRS and CDR2 YFSETQ. The CDR3 spells CASSPGDGPLAKNIQYF. CDR3 coding DNA: TGCGCCAGCAGCCCGGGGGACGGCCCCCTAGCCAAAAACATTCAGTACTTC.

The V and J genes are TRBV18 and TRBJ2-3; a possible D gene is TRBD1 (5 bases). CDR1 and CDR2 (germline): KGHSH, LQKENI. Trimming took 5 bases from V and 2 from J, leaving 14 bases between them. CDR3 length equals 15 residues. The DNA for the CDR3 is TGTGCCAGCTCAAACTTCGACAGTAACACAGATACGCAGTATTTT. Residues: CASSNFDSNTDTQYF.

This clone was found a few times. The chain couples TRBV11-2 to TRBJ2-7, with 9 nucleotides matching TRBD2. Trimming took 2 bases from V and 6 from J; bases not matched to a gene: 8. In germline, CDR1 is SGHAT, CDR2 FQNNGV. The CDR3 totals 15 residues. The CDR3 spells CASSLPGLAIPEQYF. In DNA form, the CDR3 reads TGTGCCAGCAGCTTACCGGGACTAGCAATCCCCGAGCAGTACTTC.

This chain links TRBV6-1 with TRBJ1-1, with D maybe TRBD1 (6 bases). This CDR3 has 15 amino acids. V dropped 3 bases and J dropped 4 bases, with 15 bases sitting between them. CDR1 MNHNS and CDR2 SASEGT come from the germline V gene. This chain's CDR3 is CASSERYRVSTEAFF. CDR3 nucleotides: TGTGCCAGCAGTGAGCGGTACAGGGTGAGCACTGAAGCTTTCTTT.

The chain joins TRBV3-1 (or the pseudogene TRBV3-2) to TRBJ2-3; TRBD1 is a possible D gene (5 bases). CDR3 length: 16 residues. The germline V and J ends were trimmed by 5 bases and 9 bases, with 24 bases remaining between them. The germline V gene encodes CDR1 LGHDT and CDR2 YNNKEL (reference sequence). The CDR3 sequence: CASSEGAASRGRTQYF. CDR3 in DNA: TGTGCCAGCAGCGAAGGAGCTGCTAGTAGGGGTAGAACGCAGTATTTT.

V is TRBV18 and J is TRBJ1-1, with D possibly being TRBD1 (6 bases). Germline V gene data show CDR1 as KGHSH and CDR2 as LQKENI. CDR3 length: 14 amino acids. The V gene lost 0 bases and the J gene lost 5 bases, with 10 bases spanning the gap. The CDR3 DNA reads TGTGCCAGCTCACCACCTACAGGGAGAACTGAAGCTTTCTTT. Translated, it gives CASSPPTGRTEAFF.

The rearrangement links TRBV5-1 to TRBJ1-5; 7 bases are a match to TRBD1. The germline CDR1 and CDR2 sequences are SGHRS and YFSETQ. J gave up 4 bases and V 4 bases, and 8 bases lay outside the gene matches. CDR3 length: 15 residues. In DNA form, the CDR3 reads TGCGCCAGCAGCCCGGCCCCACAGGGGAATCAGCCCCAGCATTTT. This codes for CASSPAPQGNQPQHF.

The sample holds a few counts of this clone. CDR3 bases: TGTGCCACCAGGCAGGGACAGGGGACTGAAGCTTTCTTT. Its protein product is CATRQGQGTEAFF. The chain couples TRBV10-3 to TRBJ1-1; TRBD1 matches 10 bases. Trimming removed 10 bases from V and 5 bases from J; junction bases left unmatched: 7. Germline values: CDR1 ENHRY, CDR2 SYGVKD. This CDR3 region has 13 residues.

The chain combines TRBV20-1 with TRBJ2-5; 13 bases fit TRBD2. Per the germline V gene, CDR1 is DFQATT and CDR2 is SNEGSKA (reference sequence). The length of the CDR3 is 15 residues. Unmatched junction bases numbered 4, after V lost 5 bases and J lost 1 base. DNA for the CDR3: TGCAGTGCTGGTGGGACTAGCGGGATCCAAGAGACCCAGTACTTC. It yields the protein CSAGGTSGIQETQYF.

The chain has TRBV27 and TRBJ2-7, with 7 bases lining up with TRBD1. The trim removed 8 bases at V and 0 bases at J, leaving 13 bases unmatched. CDR3 size: 16 residues. Germline assignment: CDR1 MNHEY and CDR2 SMNVEV (reference sequence). CDR3 sequence reads: CASRQQGLWHSYEQYF. DNA of the CDR3: TGTGCCAGCCGGCAACAGGGGCTCTGGCACTCCTACGAGCAGTACTTC.

The rearrangement joins TRBV12-5 to TRBJ2-3; a weak D match, TRBD2 (5 bases). Trimming took 1 base from V and 7 from J, leaving 6 bases between them. Germline CDR1 is LGHNT and CDR2 is FRNRAP. The CDR3 loop spans 12 amino acids. Here the CDR3 reads CASGLGENTQYF. The CDR3 nucleotides are TGTGCTAGTGGTTTGGGGGAGAATACGCAGTATTTT.

This clone was counted only a few times. This rearrangement joins TRBV7-9 to TRBJ1-1; TRBD1 matches at 11 bases. The germline CDR1 and CDR2 sequences are SEHNR and FQNEAQ (reference sequence). CDR3 length: 14 residues. V trimming: 5 bases; J trimming: 5 bases; junction bases outside the gene matches: 4. CDR3 DNA sequence: TGTGCCAGCAGCCGGGACAGGGGGGTGACTGAAGCTTTCTTT. Its protein product is CASSRDRGVTEAFF.

The rearrangement uses TRBV13 and TRBJ1-1, with no clear D. Trimming took 5 bases from V and 3 from J, leaving 7 bases between them. The CDR3 length is 12 residues. Germline CDR1 reads PRHDT; CDR2 reads FYEKMQ (reference sequence). The chain's CDR3 is CASSLRDTEAFF. DNA of the CDR3: TGTGCCAGCAGCCTCCGGGACACTGAAGCTTTCTTT.

A single count supports this clone. The chain is built from TRBV20-1 and TRBJ1-1; D unclear. The CDR3 loop spans 11 amino acids. V was pared by 3 bases and J by 10 bases, with 12 bases between. Germline V gives CDR1 DFQATT, CDR2 SNEGSKA (reference sequence). The CDR3 nucleotides are TGCAGTGCTAGGATCGGGGAAAGAGCTTTCTTT. Amino acids: CSARIGERAFF.

The genes are TRBV15 and TRBJ1-1; weak D call: TRBD1 (5 bases). The V end was cut by 4 bases, the J end by 0 bases, with 18 bases between. This CDR3 spans 17 amino acids. Looked up from germline, CDR1 is LNHNV and CDR2 is YYDKDF (reference sequence). The CDR3 coding sequence is TGTGCCACCAGCACTAAAAGACAGTCTAACATGAACACTGAAGCTTTCTTT. Amino acids: CATSTKRQSNMNTEAFF.

This chain connects TRBV5-4 to TRBJ1-2; D not resolved. The CDR3 spans 14 residues. V lost 0 bases, J lost 3 bases, and 9 bases lay in between. Germline V gene data show CDR1 as SGHNT and CDR2 as YYREEE (reference sequence). Here the CDR3 reads CASSLEAGYYGYTF. The CDR3 DNA follows: TGTGCCAGCAGCTTGGAAGCGGGCTACTATGGCTACACCTTC.

V and J are TRBV30 and TRBJ2-1; D may be TRBD2 (5 bases). Germline CDR1 GTSNPN, CDR2 SVGIG (reference sequence). CDR3 length: 12 residues. Trimming cost V 2 bases and J 8 bases, with 10 bases left between them. CDR3: CAWSFKRYEQFF. In DNA form, the CDR3 reads TGTGCCTGGAGTTTTAAGCGGTATGAGCAGTTCTTC.

This clone appeared a few times. The chain recombines TRBV6-6 with TRBJ2-1, with D possibly TRBD1 on 5 matching bases. V was trimmed by 8 bases and J by 3 bases, leaving 14 bases between them. This CDR3 spans 14 amino acids. CDR1 MNHNY and CDR2 SVGAGI come from the germline V gene (reference sequence). DNA for the CDR3: TGTGCCAGCGCCATAGGGGCGGACTACAATGAGCAGTTCTTC. This translates into CASAIGADYNEQFF.

The chain carries TRBV20-1 and TRBJ1-1; no definite D call. CDR3 length: 13 amino acids. The V gene's germline CDR1 is DFQATT and CDR2 SNEGSKA (reference sequence). V was clipped by 3 bases and J by 7 bases, with 15 bases between them. DNA of the CDR3: TGCAGTGCTAGTGAAGGCAGAGGATTTGAAGCTTTCTTT. As protein: CSASEGRGFEAFF.

The chain couples TRBV21-1 to TRBJ2-3; the D call in the table, TRBD1, was not verified against the DNA. TRBV21-1 is noted as a pseudogene. CDR3 length: 13 residues. The chain's CDR3 is CASSTWGQDTQYF. CDR3 DNA sequence: TGTGCCAGCAGCACATGGGGGCAAGATACGCAGTATTTT.

The chain couples TRBV2 to TRBJ2-1, with 9 bases fitting TRBD1. The V gene end was trimmed by 6 bases and the J gene end by 8 bases; junction bases not matched to a gene: 14. This CDR3 region has 16 residues. Germline V gene data show CDR1 as SNHLY and CDR2 as FYNNEI. For the CDR3, the DNA is TGTGCCAGCAGGAGGTCCGGGGGACAGGGACTCTATGAGCAGTTCTTC. This sequence encodes CASRRSGGQGLYEQFF.

The genes are TRBV4-1 and TRBJ1-2, with D possibly being TRBD1 (5 bases). The CDR3 consists of 15 residues. Trimming took off 3 bases at V and 4 bases at J, with 15 bases between the two ends. Per germline, CDR1 MGHRA and CDR2 YSYEKL. The CDR3 region has the DNA TGCGCCAGCAGCCACCCAGGGCGGGGAAGCTATGGCTACACCTTC. It encodes CASSHPGRGSYGYTF.

The chain recombines TRBV10-3 with TRBJ1-4; 8 bases align to TRBD1. With V trimmed by 10 bases and J by 5 bases, 3 bases remained unmatched. The germline V gene has CDR1 ENHRY and CDR2 SYGVKD. The CDR3 consists of 12 residues. This CDR3 reads CATRQGNEKLFF. The CDR3 coding sequence is TGTGCCACCAGACAGGGGAATGAAAAACTGTTTTTT.

V usage is TRBV6-5 and J usage is TRBJ1-6; no definite D call. CDR1 and CDR2 (germline): MNHEY, SVGAGI. CDR3 length: 16 residues. The germline V and J ends were trimmed by 2 bases and 7 bases, with 15 bases remaining between them. The CDR3 is CASSYTARRLNSPLHF. The CDR3 DNA reads as TGTGCCAGCAGTTACACCGCCCGGCGGCTGAATTCACCCCTCCACTTT.

The genes are TRBV28 and TRBJ1-5; 8 bases line up with TRBD1. CDR1 and CDR2 (germline): MDHEN, SYDVKM. The CDR3 has 16 amino acids. Trimming removed 2 bases from V and 9 bases from J; junction bases left unmatched: 12. CDR3 nucleotide sequence: TGTGCCAGCAGTTTAGCGGACAGGGATCCTCGGTGGCCCCAGCATTTT. Protein sequence: CASSLADRDPRWPQHF.

The chain links TRBV28 to TRBJ1-1; D is perhaps TRBD1 (5 bases). The ends were cut back, 1 base at V and 6 bases at J, with 6 bases in the middle. This CDR3 contains 12 residues. The germline V gene encodes CDR1 MDHEN and CDR2 SYDVKM. The CDR3 sequence is CASSLSGAEAFF. The CDR3 nucleotides are TGTGCCAGCAGTTTATCGGGGGCTGAAGCTTTCTTT.